This T cell receptor (beta chain) is drawn from a study of CD8 T cells in ankylosing spondylitis (dated by TCRdb to the late 2010s). Context from the whole study: T cell receptor beta repertoires were profiled in healthy donors and ankylosing spondylitis patients so that disease-linked TCR variants could be found. In total, the full study cohort was made up of some 110 healthy donors and 25 to 30 ankylosing spondylitis patients. Peripheral blood was sampled, and synovial fluid was additionally collected from ankylosing spondylitis patients. Study-wide findings and limitations: Some TCR beta motif variants had previously been reported in synovial fluid and blood of reactive arthritis patients, which suggested common disease-initiation mechanisms. Blood from ankylosing spondylitis patients appeared to be characterized by a TCR beta motif made up of several highly homologous amino acid variants. The disease-linked clones were reported as significantly enriched in matched synovial fluid samples from ankylosing spondylitis patients. The disease-linked clones showed a CD8+ phenotype and occurred at relatively low frequencies in peripheral blood.

V and J lose 7 bases and 1 base, and a span of 2 bases separates them. For CDR1 and CDR2, the germline V gene lists MDHEN and SYDVKM. The CDR3 contains 12 residues, cysteine and phenylalanine counted. Solely the CDR3 DNA is kept, with 36 bases framed from the first base. This clonotype was seen ten or more times. This receptor's antigen is unknown. It has no much larger one-base neighbor in the sample; base qualities were not kept. TCRdb names Illumina HiSeq 2500 as the instrument used. Quantitative 5'-RACE with molecular barcodes was the method used to prepare the TCR beta libraries. From the authors' description of their analysis: Disease-linked TCR variants were identified with a new computational method built on a probabilistic model of VDJ rearrangement. TCRdb ran its own pipeline on the public reads, namely fastp trimming at Q25 and MiXCR clone calling, and kept in-frame beta chains. Entries are consolidated by CDR3 protein sequence, retaining the most common genes and DNA. The V and J calls reflect TCRdb's pipeline rather than the authors' work. The sample records some 120,000 distinct CDR3 sequences, approximately 14% of which are singletons. The ten top clones hold 2.5% to 3.5% of the sample.

This receptor was obtained from a female donor with ankylosing spondylitis or in good health (not recorded which). The V gene is TRBV28 and the J gene is TRBJ2-6; no D segment can be confidently identified. The sequencing sample was made of blood, either unsorted or a sorted T cell fraction (not recorded which). CDR3 protein: CASNSGANVLTF. The DNA sequence is as follows: TGTGCCAGCAATTCTGGGGCCAACGTCCTGACTTTC.